The rows below give T cell receptor beta chains drawn from one sample of a study of technical replicates of blood from a handful of donors. Some clones are missing from TCRdb's copy, which holds only in-frame ones; the method was immunoSEQ multiplex PCR. The table includes roughly 80,000 clones, roughly 90% detected once. The material sequenced was T cells isolated from PBMCs. These TCRs come from a human donor in good health. The CDR3 runs from the conserved cysteine through the conserved F or W. Each record gives: J gene, V gene, clone size, CDR3 protein. Clone sizes are given selectively: once, few, many, or a class where the clone is expanded.

>TRBJ1-5|TRBV28|.
CASSSPDRYNQPQHF
>TRBJ1-1|TRBV4-1|.
CASSKGQDTNTEAFF
>TRBJ2-2|TRBV5-1|once
CASSSAGGTDTGELFF
>TRBJ2-7|TRBV11-2|.
CASSSELFPATRSSYEQYF
>TRBJ2-1|TRBV11-2|.
CASSPTTSGDNEQFF
>TRBJ2-7|TRBV27|.
CASSFTGSSYEQYF
>TRBJ2-1|TRBV7-3|once
CASSETGAAVREQFF
>TRBJ2-5|TRBV2|.
CASSEFEEAQETQYF
>TRBJ2-2|TRBV6-1|.
CASSPSGITGELFF
>TRBJ1-6|TRBV10-1|.
CASTSDGNNSPLHF
>TRBJ1-2|TRBV29-1|.
CSVIDRNYGYTF
>TRBJ1-2|TRBV5-4|.
CASSYRDRGRGYTF
>TRBJ1-1|TRBV6-1|.
CATQTGGTEAFF
>TRBJ2-5|TRBV6-4|once
CASREETLAGGRETQYF
>TRBJ2-7|TRBV7-2|.
CASSLVPSGTYEQYF
>TRBJ2-5|TRBV10-3|.
CAIAAYYQETQYF
>TRBJ1-6|TRBV28|.
CASRDRGQFTLHF
>TRBJ1-2|TRBV2|.
CASSEAAGTGDYGYTF
>TRBJ2-7|TRBV9|.
CASSVGSSGRSYEQYF
>TRBJ1-5|TRBV6-5|.
CASSYSWQGGQPQHF
>TRBJ2-5|TRBV19|.
CASRSGGVRETQYF
>TRBJ2-3|TRBV25-1|.
CASKLAGGADTQYF
>TRBJ2-7|TRBV4-1|once
CASSLYSLRDDYEQYF
>TRBJ2-2|TRBV23-1|.
CASSQEGASTGELFF
>TRBJ2-5|TRBV25-1|.
CASSEYSETQYF
>TRBJ1-4|TRBV6-1|.
CASSKTQGEKLFF
>TRBJ1-4|TRBV7-9|once
CASSLGVATNEKLFF
>TRBJ2-1|TRBV28|.
CASSVAGGSYNEQFF
>TRBJ1-4|TRBV4-1|.
CASSQSPHATNEKLFF
>TRBJ2-7|TRBV7-2|.
CASSSPQAFSYEQYF
>TRBJ1-2|TRBV7-2|.
CASSPTSGTLNRLYGYTF
>TRBJ2-5|TRBV5-1|.
CASSSATSGGAKTQYF
>TRBJ1-1|TRBV11-3|.
CASSNRGPDTEAFF
>TRBJ1-1|TRBV7-8|.
CASSQRTGADTEAFF
>TRBJ2-2|TRBV7-3|.
CASSLNGGGSTGELFF
>TRBJ1-1|TRBV30|few
CAWSVGQVTEAFF
>TRBJ2-2|TRBV9|.
CASSGTGLAVKNTGELFF
>TRBJ1-2|TRBV5-6|.
CASSHDRGLGYTF
>TRBJ2-1|TRBV28|.
CAIQQNEQFF
>TRBJ2-3|TRBV7-9|.
CASSFPLDRVTDTQYF
>TRBJ1-4|TRBV4-1|.
CASSQDRLRTNEKLFF
>TRBJ1-2|TRBV5-8|.
CASLDRGIVGYTF
>TRBJ1-6|TRBV6-1|.
CASSEVGGSYNSPLHF
>TRBJ2-7|TRBV27|once
CASSWGGPFYEQYF
>TRBJ2-3|TRBV2|once
CASSAGGTYTDTQYF
>TRBJ2-7|TRBV7-6|.
CASSSPGQTYEQYF
>TRBJ2-3|TRBV27|.
CASSLSGRGTQYF
>TRBJ2-1|TRBV4-2|.
CASSPSGDYNEQFF
>TRBJ2-1|TRBV10-2|.
CASKRGGGDEQFF
>TRBJ2-5|TRBV5-1|.
CASSLRYGEYQETQYF